These 16 T cell receptor beta chains were all obtained from the same sample, sequenced in a study of a mutant IDH1 vaccine in newly diagnosed glioma. Time point indicated: baseline, week 1 (first vaccination visit). Treatment reported: pre-vaccination baseline after standard-of-care therapy. The repertoire was sequenced with immunoSEQ multiplex PCR; TCRdb's copy has only in-frame clones and lacks some. This table has fewer than 85,000 clones, 80% to 90% appearing once. The sequencing here drew on PBMCs, taken from a glioma patient treated with radiotherapy, temozolomide or both. These receptors all come from a young man with glioma.

The rearrangement uses TRBV7-9 and TRBJ1-6; D unresolved. V was cut by 5 bases and J by 9 bases, with 5 bases left in between. This CDR3 comprises 11 residues. Germline-derived CDR1 and CDR2 are SEHNR and FQNEAQ (reference sequence). CDR3 nucleotide sequence: TGTGCCAGCAGCGACGGTTCACCCCTCCACTTT. It is translated as CASSDGSPLHF.

To note about this clone: An end of the junction does not agree with germline; a read error may underlie this. The chain joins TRBV7-9 to TRBJ1-2, with a possible D match to TRBD1 (6 bases). CDR1 and CDR2 (germline): SEHNR, FQNEAQ (reference sequence). There are 14 residues in the CDR3. The chain's CDR3 is CASSLEGGPYSYTF. In DNA, the CDR3 is TGTGCCAGCAGCTTAGAGGGGGGACCCTATAGCTACACCTTC.

J is TRBJ2-1 and V is TRBV7-2, with D unresolved. CDR1 and CDR2 (germline): SGHTA, FQGNSA. The V end lost 1 base, the J end lost 6 bases, and 10 bases lay between the germline ends. CDR3 length: 14 residues. This CDR3 is CASSLEDSSNEQFF. CDR3 nucleotides: TGTGCCAGCAGCTTAGAGGATAGCTCCAATGAGCAGTTCTTC.

The sample holds a few counts of this clone. The J gene is TRBJ1-1, the V gene TRBV4-2; possible D gene TRBD1, 6 bases. V lost 7 bases to trimming and J lost 1 base, with 22 bases between them. Germline V lookup: CDR1 LGHNA, CDR2 YNFKEQ. This CDR3 has 17 residues. The CDR3 DNA reads as TGTGCCAGCACCAATCCCCCAGGGGCGTTGGAGAACACTGAAGCTTTCTTT. Its translation: CASTNPPGALENTEAFF.

J is TRBJ1-1 and V is TRBV12-5; the match to TRBD1 covers 10 bases. Trimming at V came to 4 bases and at J to 4 bases, leaving 9 bases not matched to a gene. The CDR3 has 16 amino acids. Germline-derived CDR1 and CDR2 are LGHNT and FRNRAP. The DNA of the CDR3 is TGTGCTAGTGGTTCGTCCACCGGACAGGGGGGCACTGAAGCTTTCTTT. It encodes CASGSSTGQGGTEAFF. The whole variable domain, remainder taken from reference TRBV12-5 and TRBJ1-1, is DARVTQTPRHKVTEMGQEVTMRCQPILGHNTVFWYRQTMMQGLELLAYFRNRAPLDDSGMPKDRFSAEMPDATLATLKIQPSEPRDSAVYFCASGSSTGQGGTEAFFGQGTRLTVV.

With respect to this clone: Sequence at one end of the junction differs from germline and may be a read error. Other nucleotide sequences from this sample produce the same CDR3. V and J are TRBV25-1 and TRBJ1-3; D gene ambiguous. CDR3 length: 15 amino acids. Germline CDR1 MGHDK, CDR2 SYGVNS. In DNA form, the CDR3 reads TGTGCCAGCAGTGAATATTTGGGGTCTGGAAACACCATATACTTT. It translates to CASSEYLGSGNTIYF.

This chain connects TRBV18 to TRBJ2-5; no clear D. The V gene's germline CDR1 is KGHSH and CDR2 LQKENI. V lost 6 bases to trimming and J lost 4 bases, with 12 bases between them. This CDR3 is built from 13 residues. CDR3 amino acids: CASSPNLGETQYF. Here the CDR3 DNA reads TGTGCCAGCTCCCCCAATTTGGGAGAGACCCAGTACTTC.

The chain is built from TRBV6-5 and TRBJ2-2; 8 bases align to TRBD2. CDR1 MNHEY and CDR2 SVGAGI come from the germline V gene. The CDR3 is 15 amino acids. Losses at the gene ends were 0 bases for V and 6 bases for J; bases not matched to a gene: 3. The chain's CDR3 is CASSYSGTRAGELFF. The CDR3, as DNA: TGTGCCAGCAGTTACTCGGGGACTAGGGCCGGGGAGCTGTTTTTT.

This chain connects TRBV19 to TRBJ1-5; possible D gene TRBD1, 6 bases. Between the trimmed V and J ends, which lost 7 bases and 5 bases, there was a span of 21 bases. Germline V lookup: CDR1 LNHDA, CDR2 SQIVND (reference sequence). The CDR3 sequence is 16 residues long. The CDR3 reads CASKKRGVLGDQPQHF. CDR3 sequence (DNA): TGTGCCAGTAAGAAGAGGGGGGTGTTAGGAGATCAGCCCCAGCATTTT.

This clone was picked up one time. This CDR3 is CASGGPGLETDTQYF. The CDR3 DNA reads TGTGCCAGCGGGGGCCCTGGGCTTGAGACAGATACGCAGTATTTT. This sequence joins TRBV6-1 and TRBJ2-3; perhaps TRBD1 as D (6 bases). The germline gives CDR1 MNHNS, CDR2 SASEGT. The CDR3 runs to 15 residues. V lost 8 bases to trimming and J lost 3 bases, with 18 bases between them.

As DNA, the CDR3 is TGTGCCAGCAGCGTAGGACAGGGCAACTCACCCCTCCACTTT. Protein: CASSVGQGNSPLHF. J is TRBJ1-6 and V is TRBV9; 7 positions match TRBD1. The germline V gene encodes CDR1 SGDLS and CDR2 YYNGEE. This CDR3 is built from 14 residues. V was clipped by 0 bases and J by 10 bases; unmatched bases: 4.

The gene calls are TRBV4-1 and TRBJ2-3; TRBD1 might be the D (6 bases). V was shortened by 0 bases and J by 3 bases, with 10 bases between the two germline ends. The CDR3 runs 15 residues. Germline CDR1 is MGHRA and CDR2 is YSYEKL. The CDR3 DNA follows: TGCGCCAGCAGCCAAGACAGGGGCCAAACAGATACGCAGTATTTT. It specifies CASSQDRGQTDTQYF.

This clone appeared a single time. The chain links TRBV29-1 to TRBJ2-1; D unresolved. Germline V CDR1 and CDR2: SQVTM, ANQGSEA. V gave up 4 bases and J gave up 8 bases, with 9 bases separating them. The CDR3 extends over 11 amino acids. The CDR3 nucleotides read TGCAGCGTTGCGGTGGGCCATGAGCAGTTCTTC. This codes for CSVAVGHEQFF.

CDR3 sequence (DNA): TGTGCCAGCAGCGTAGCTACGTTCGCAGATACGCAGTATTTT. This encodes CASSVATFADTQYF. V usage is TRBV9 and J usage is TRBJ2-3, with D hard to call. The V and J ends lost 0 bases and 4 bases respectively, with 9 bases between them. CDR3 length: 14 amino acids. CDR1 is SGDLS and CDR2 is YYNGEE in the germline V gene.

The rearrangement joins TRBV21-1 to TRBJ1-5. TRBV21-1 is marked as a pseudogene. The CDR3 sequence is 15 residues long. CDR3 in DNA: TGTGCCAGCAGCAAAGGGGAGTACAGAAATCAGCCCCAGCATTTT. This codes for CASSKGEYRNQPQHF.

The genes are TRBV27 and TRBJ1-2, with 9 bases aligning to TRBD1. The CDR3 covers 13 residues. V shed 6 bases, J shed 5 bases, and the junction held 4 bases outside the gene matches. Germline V gene lookup returns CDR1 MNHEY and CDR2 SMNVEV (reference sequence). The CDR3 nucleotides read TGTGCCAGCAGGGGGACAGGGAGGTATGGCTACACCTTC. Residues: CASRGTGRYGYTF.